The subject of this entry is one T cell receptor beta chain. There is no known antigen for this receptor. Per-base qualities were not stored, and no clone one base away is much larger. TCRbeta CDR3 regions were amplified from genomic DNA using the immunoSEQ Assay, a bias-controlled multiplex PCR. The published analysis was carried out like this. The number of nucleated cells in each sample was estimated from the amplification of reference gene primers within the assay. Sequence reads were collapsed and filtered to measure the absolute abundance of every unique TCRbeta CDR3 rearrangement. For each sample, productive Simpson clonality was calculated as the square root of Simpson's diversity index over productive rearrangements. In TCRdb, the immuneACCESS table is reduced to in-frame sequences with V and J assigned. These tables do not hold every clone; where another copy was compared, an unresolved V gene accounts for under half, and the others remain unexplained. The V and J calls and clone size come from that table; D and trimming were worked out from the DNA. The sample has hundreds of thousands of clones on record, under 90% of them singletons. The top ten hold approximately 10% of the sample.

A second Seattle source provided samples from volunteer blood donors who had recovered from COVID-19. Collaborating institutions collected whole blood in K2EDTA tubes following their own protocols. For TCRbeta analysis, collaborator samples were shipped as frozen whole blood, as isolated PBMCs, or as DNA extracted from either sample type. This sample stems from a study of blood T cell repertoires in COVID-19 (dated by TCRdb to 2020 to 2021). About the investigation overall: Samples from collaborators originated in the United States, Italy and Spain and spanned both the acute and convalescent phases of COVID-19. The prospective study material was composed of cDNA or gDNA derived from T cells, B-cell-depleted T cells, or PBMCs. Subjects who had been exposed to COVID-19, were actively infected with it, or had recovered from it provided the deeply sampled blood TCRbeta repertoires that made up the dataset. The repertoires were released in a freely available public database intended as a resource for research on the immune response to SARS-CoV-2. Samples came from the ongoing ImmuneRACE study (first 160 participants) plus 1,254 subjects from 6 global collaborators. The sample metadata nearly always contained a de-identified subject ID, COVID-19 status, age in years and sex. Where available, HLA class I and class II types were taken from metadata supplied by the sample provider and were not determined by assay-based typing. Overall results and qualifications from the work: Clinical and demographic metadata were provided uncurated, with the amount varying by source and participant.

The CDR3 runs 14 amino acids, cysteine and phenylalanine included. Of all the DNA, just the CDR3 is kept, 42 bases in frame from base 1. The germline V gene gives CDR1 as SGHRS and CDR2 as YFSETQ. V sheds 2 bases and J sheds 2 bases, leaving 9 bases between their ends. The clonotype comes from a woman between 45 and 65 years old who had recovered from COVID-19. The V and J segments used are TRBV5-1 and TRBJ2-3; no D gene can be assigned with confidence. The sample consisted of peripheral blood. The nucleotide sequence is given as TGCGCCAGCAGCTTCAACGACAACACAGATACGCAGTATTTT. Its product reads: CASSFNDNTDTQYF. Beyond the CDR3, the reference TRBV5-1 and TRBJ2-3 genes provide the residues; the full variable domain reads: KAGVTQTPRYLIKTRGQQVTLSCSPISGHRSVSWYQQTPGQGLQFLFEYFSETQRNKGNFPGRFSGRQFSNSRSEMNVSTLELGDSALYLCASSFNDNTDTQYFGPGTRLTVL.